The 10 T cell receptor beta chains in this list originate from one sample, sequenced in a study of T cell responses to AZD1222 COVID-19 vaccine. TCRdb's table, derived via immunoSEQ multiplex PCR, lists solely in-frame clones and lacks some. Of 70,000 to 95,000 clones in the sample, approximately 88% were seen once. The material sequenced was peripheral blood, taken 28 days after the second AZD1222 dose. These receptors all come from an adult who received the AZD1222 COVID-19 vaccine.

The V and J genes are TRBV18 and TRBJ1-5, with D tentatively TRBD1 (5 bases). CDR3 length: 14 residues. Trimming removed 2 bases at V and 6 bases at J, with 11 bases between. Germline CDR1 reads KGHSH; CDR2 reads LQKENI. The DNA for the CDR3 is TGTGCCAGCTCACCATCCCAGGGTTTTCAGCCCCAGCATTTT. Residues: CASSPSQGFQPQHF.

The V and J genes are TRBV12-3 or TRBV12-4 and TRBJ1-2; TRBD1 agrees at 7 bases. The V gene end was trimmed by 7 bases and the J gene end by 4 bases; junction bases not matched to a gene: 6. This CDR3 region has 13 residues. DNA of the CDR3: TGTGCCAGCACCTTGACAGGGCCCTATGGCTACACCTTC. Its translation is CASTLTGPYGYTF.

CDR3: CASSMYRGGGLNGYTF. DNA for the CDR3: TGTGCCAGTAGTATGTATCGGGGCGGAGGGCTAAATGGCTACACCTTC. J is TRBJ1-2 and V is TRBV19, with a possible D match to TRBD1 (5 bases). With 3 bases removed from V and 6 bases from J, the gap between germline ends came to 20 bases. Germline V gene data show CDR1 as LNHDA and CDR2 as SQIVND (reference sequence). The CDR3 covers 16 residues.

This chain joins TRBV19 and TRBJ1-2, with 9 bases lining up with TRBD1. This CDR3 contains 15 residues. The J segment lost 4 bases and the V segment lost 3 bases, leaving 6 bases of the junction unmatched. Germline assignment: CDR1 LNHDA and CDR2 SQIVND (reference sequence). The CDR3 DNA is TGTGCCAGTAGTATCCTGGACAGGGGTGGCTATGGCTACACCTTC. The encoded protein is CASSILDRGGYGYTF.

The chain carries TRBV29-1 and TRBJ1-1; D is unresolved. The V end lost 4 bases, the J end lost 5 bases, and 14 bases lay between the germline ends. CDR1 is SQVTM and CDR2 is ANQGSEA in the germline V gene. The CDR3 loop spans 13 amino acids. CDR3 nucleotides: TGCAGCGTTGTAGTAGTGCCCCGGACTGAAGCTTTCTTT. Protein: CSVVVVPRTEAFF.

The J gene is TRBJ1-6, the V gene TRBV5-1; possibly TRBD1 for D (6 bases). Germline V CDR1 and CDR2: SGHRS, YFSETQ. The CDR3 is 15 residues long. Trimming pared 4 bases from V and 0 bases from J, leaving 8 bases between. The CDR3 region is CASSQDSSYNSPLHF. CDR3 nucleotides: TGCGCCAGCAGCCAGGACAGCTCCTATAATTCACCCCTCCACTTT.

CDR3 residues: CASSFRLGVGEAFF. CDR3 nucleotide sequence: TGTGCCAGCAGTTTTCGGTTGGGTGTGGGTGAAGCTTTCTTT. The genes are TRBV27 and TRBJ1-1, with D unresolved. Trimming removed 3 bases from V and 7 bases from J, with 15 bases in between. CDR3 length equals 14 residues. Germline CDR1 is MNHEY and CDR2 is SMNVEV (reference sequence).

The chain employs TRBV6-6 and TRBJ2-7; 7 bases line up with TRBD1. Germline V CDR1 and CDR2: MNHNY, SVGAGI (reference sequence). This CDR3 region has 16 residues. With V trimmed by 2 bases and J by 5 bases, 12 bases remained unmatched. CDR3 DNA: TGTGCCAGCAGTTACACGGGGACAGTCGGGCGGCACGAGCAGTACTTC. Amino acids: CASSYTGTVGRHEQYF.

J is TRBJ1-1 and V is TRBV25-1, with D unresolved. The germline CDR1 and CDR2 sequences are MGHDK and SYGVNS. V was shortened by 2 bases and J by 10 bases, with 8 bases between the two germline ends. The CDR3 runs 11 residues. The CDR3, as DNA: TGTGCCAGCAGTGAAGGGCATGTAGCTTTCTTT. Translated: CASSEGHVAFF.

The chain couples TRBV7-2 to TRBJ1-5, with 8 bases fitting TRBD1. V trimming: 8 bases; J trimming: 4 bases; junction bases outside the gene matches: 10. This CDR3 region has 15 residues. CDR1 SGHTA and CDR2 FQGNSA come from the germline V gene. The CDR3 coding sequence is TGTGCCAGCGGCACAGGGGGATCTACGAATCAGCCCCAGCATTTT. This encodes CASGTGGSTNQPQHF. The variable domain in full, with the rest retrieved from reference TRBV7-2 and TRBJ1-5, is GAGVSQSPSNKVTEKGKDVELRCDPISGHTALYWYRQSLGQGLEFLIYFQGNSAPDKSGLPSDRFSAERTGGSVSTLTIQRTQQEDSAVYLCASGTGGSTNQPQHFGDGTRLSIL.